Listed here are 23 T cell receptor beta chains from one sample, sequenced in a study of T cell repertoires in cytomegalovirus infection. TCRdb ran MiXCR on the reads and lists one entry per CDR3 protein. The sample carries roughly 500,000 distinct CDR3 sequences, 25% to 35% recorded once. Their cognate antigens are unknown. Sequencing used cultured PBMCs, obtained from culture after CMV antigen stimulation. All receptors come from a human donor in good health (CMV status not recorded). Some clones in this sample may be carry-over from other donors' samples.

This clonotype has only a few counts. The J gene is TRBJ1-1, the V gene TRBV28, with 7 bases fitting TRBD1. Germline values: CDR1 MDHEN, CDR2 SYDVKM. This CDR3 has 14 residues. J gave up 5 bases and V 1 base, and 4 bases lay outside the gene matches. The CDR3 bases are TGTGCCAGCAGTTTATCAGGGGGATGGACTGAAGCTTTCTTT. Protein sequence: CASSLSGGWTEAFF.

This clonotype was recorded at least ten times. The V gene is TRBV7-2, the J gene TRBJ2-7; TRBD1 aligns across 9 bases. This CDR3 contains 16 residues. V shed 1 base and J 3 bases; nucleotides not matched to a gene: 7. The V gene's germline CDR1 is SGHTA and CDR2 FQGNSA. Here the CDR3 reads CASSLVFPGQGYEQYF. In DNA, the CDR3 is TGTGCCAGCAGCTTAGTTTTTCCGGGACAGGGCTACGAGCAGTACTTC.

The V and J genes are TRBV7-4 and TRBJ1-4, with TRBD1 matching over 7 bases. Trimming cost V 5 bases and J 5 bases; bases outside gene matches: 8. This CDR3 has 15 residues. Germline V gives CDR1 SGHVT, CDR2 SQSDAQ. Written as DNA, the CDR3 is TGTGCCAGCAGCCCGTCAGGGGGGAAGAATGAAAAACTGTTTTTT. Its protein product is CASSPSGGKNEKLFF.

This clonotype appeared many times. V gene TRBV5-1 combines with J gene TRBJ2-1; 10 nucleotides align to TRBD2. Losses at the gene ends were 0 bases for V and 4 bases for J; bases not matched to a gene: 4. The CDR3 has 16 amino acids. CDR1 is SGHRS and CDR2 is YFSETQ in the germline V gene. CDR3 DNA: TGCGCCAGCAGCTTGGGAGGACTAGCGGCATACAATGAGCAGTTCTTC. Translation: CASSLGGLAAYNEQFF.

This CDR3 is CASSSTLAGGPDEQFF. In DNA, the CDR3 is TGTGCCAGCAGTTCCACATTGGCGGGAGGGCCCGATGAGCAGTTCTTC. The chain couples TRBV12-3 or TRBV12-4 to TRBJ2-1; 9 bases are a match to TRBD2. CDR3 length: 16 residues. V lost 4 bases and J lost 8; bases outside the gene matches: 12.

The chain employs TRBV20-1 and TRBJ2-2; D unresolved. This CDR3 comprises 13 residues. V was pared by 5 bases and J by 4 bases, with 11 bases between. Germline-derived CDR1 and CDR2 are DFQATT and SNEGSKA (reference sequence). CDR3 sequence reads: CSASTPGTGELFF. The DNA for the CDR3 is TGCAGTGCTTCCACACCGGGCACCGGGGAGCTGTTTTTT.

The CDR3 DNA reads as TGCAGTGGGACAGGGGACCACAATGAGCAGTTCTTC. It codes for CSGTGDHNEQFF. The chain recombines TRBV20-1 with TRBJ2-1; 9 nucleotides agree with TRBD1. Germline-derived CDR1 and CDR2 are DFQATT and SNEGSKA (reference sequence). J was trimmed by 5 bases and V by 7 bases; bases with no gene match: 3. The CDR3 covers 12 residues.

The rearrangement uses TRBV7-2 and TRBJ1-1; D is ambiguous. With 1 base removed from V and 10 bases from J, the gap between germline ends came to 16 bases. Germline lookup yields CDR1 SGHTA and CDR2 FQGNSA. This CDR3 is 14 amino acids long. CDR3 region: CASSLDNDGVGAFF. The CDR3 bases are TGTGCCAGCAGCTTAGATAACGACGGGGTGGGAGCTTTCTTT. The variable domain in full, with the rest retrieved from reference TRBV7-2 and TRBJ1-1, is GAGVSQSPSNKVTEKGKDVELRCDPISGHTALYWYRQSLGQGLEFLIYFQGNSAPDKSGLPSDRFSAERTGGSVSTLTIQRTQQEDSAVYLCASSLDNDGVGAFFGQGTRLTVV.

This clonotype has only a few counts. The chain employs TRBV20-1 and TRBJ2-7; 9 bases are shared with TRBD2. The CDR3 runs to 15 residues. Germline CDR1 and CDR2: DFQATT and SNEGSKA (reference sequence). The ends lost 1 base at V and 6 bases at J; junction bases unmatched: 10. As DNA, the CDR3 is TGCAGTGCTAGAGCATTCGCGGGAGGGCCAGTCGAGCAGTACTTC. Amino acids: CSARAFAGGPVEQYF.

This clonotype was observed many times. The V and J genes are TRBV28 and TRBJ1-3; weak D call: TRBD1 (5 bases). The V gene lost 6 bases and the J gene lost 3 bases, with 12 bases spanning the gap. Germline lookup yields CDR1 MDHEN and CDR2 SYDVKM. This CDR3 contains 14 residues. The DNA of the CDR3 is TGTGCCAGCAGCCTGAGGGGAAGTGGAAACACCATATATTTT. Translating it yields CASSLRGSGNTIYF.

The rearrangement links TRBV5-1 to TRBJ1-2; 10 bases map to TRBD1. The CDR3 is made up of 17 amino acids. Germline assignment: CDR1 SGHRS and CDR2 YFSETQ. V lost 4 bases, J lost 3 bases, and 12 bases stayed unmatched. The DNA of the CDR3 is TGCGCCAGCAGCGGAACCGGGACAGGGGAACTTTACTATGGCTACACCTTC. Amino acid sequence: CASSGTGTGELYYGYTF.

V is TRBV4-1 and J is TRBJ1-5; no clear D gene. The CDR3 sequence is 20 residues long. V gave up 1 base and J gave up 7 bases, with 29 bases separating them. Germline V gene lookup returns CDR1 MGHRA and CDR2 YSYEKL. CDR3 bases: TGCGCCAGCAGCCAAGTGGGAGCCTTCCGGGCAGGCGCTAATAAGCAGCCCCAGCATTTT. It is translated as CASSQVGAFRAGANKQPQHF.

The chain has TRBV25-1 and TRBJ2-7, with a possible D match to TRBD2 (6 bases). Germline V gives CDR1 MGHDK, CDR2 SYGVNS. CDR3 size: 13 residues. V shed 7 bases and J shed 0 bases, with 10 bases lying between them. The CDR3 here is CASTWDCSYEQYV. The DNA of the CDR3 is TGTGCCAGCACCTGGGACTGCTCCTACGAGCAGTACGTC.

This clonotype was seen only a few times. The CDR3 bases are TGTGCCAGCAGCTTAAAAGGGGGGGGTGCTACGTACCAAGAGACCCAGTACTTC. This codes for CASSLKGGGATYQETQYF. The chain is built from TRBV7-3 and TRBJ2-5; D may be TRBD2 (7 bases). Germline assignment: CDR1 SGHTA and CDR2 FQGTGA. The CDR3 extends over 18 amino acids. With 1 base removed from V and 0 bases from J, the gap between germline ends came to 18 bases.

The chain combines TRBV27 with TRBJ2-3, with D unclear. Germline V CDR1 and CDR2: MNHEY, SMNVEV (reference sequence). Trimming removed 2 bases at V and 2 bases at J, with 17 bases between. The CDR3 is made up of 17 amino acids. The CDR3 reads CASSLRSPTWDTDTQYF. DNA for the CDR3: TGTGCCAGCAGTTTACGTTCCCCTACATGGGACACAGATACGCAGTATTTT.

This clonotype has only a few counts. This chain connects TRBV6-1 to TRBJ2-6; D remains ambiguous. The germline gives CDR1 MNHNS, CDR2 SASEGT. V was trimmed by 5 bases and J by 4 bases, leaving 27 bases between them. The CDR3 consists of 20 residues. The CDR3 DNA sequence: TGTGCCAGCAGTAAAATTGTGACGCCACTCTTATCGTTCGGGGCCAACGTCCTGACTTTC. Translated: CASSKIVTPLLSFGANVLTF.

This clonotype was detected a few times. This sequence joins TRBV6-5 and TRBJ2-1, with D tentatively TRBD2 (6 bases). Trimming cost V 2 bases and J 0 bases, with 8 bases left between them. CDR3 length: 15 amino acids. Germline-derived CDR1 and CDR2 are MNHEY and SVGAGI. The CDR3 is CASSYGGISYNEQFF. For the CDR3, the DNA is TGTGCCAGCAGTTACGGCGGGATCTCCTACAATGAGCAGTTCTTC.

Only one count was recorded for this clonotype. The CDR3 here is CASQNSGEAGNTIYF. The CDR3 nucleotides are TGTGCCAGCCAGAACTCGGGGGAGGCAGGAAACACCATATATTTT. The chain couples TRBV5-4 to TRBJ1-3, with TRBD1 as a possible D gene (5 bases). This CDR3 is 15 amino acids long. V was cut by 7 bases and J by 4 bases, with 18 bases left in between. From germline, CDR1 is SGHNT and CDR2 YYREEE (reference sequence). Combining the CDR3 with reference TRBV5-4 and TRBJ1-3 gives the whole variable domain ETGVTQSPTHLIKTRGQQVTLRCSSQSGHNTVSWYQQALGQGPQFIFQYYREEENGRGNFPPRFSGLQFPNYSSELNVNALELDDSALYLCASQNSGEAGNTIYFGEGSWLTVV.

This clonotype was seen a handful of times. V usage is TRBV5-4 and J usage is TRBJ2-3; 7 bases are shared with TRBD2. CDR1 is SGHNT, CDR2 YYREEE, per germline (reference sequence). The ends lost 4 bases at V and 3 bases at J; junction bases unmatched: 17. This CDR3 comprises 18 residues. CDR3 in DNA: TGTGCCAGCAGCGACCGACTCCTGGCCGGGGGAGGGACAGATACGCAGTATTTT. The encoded protein is CASSDRLLAGGGTDTQYF.

The J gene is TRBJ2-5, the V gene TRBV4-3; 7 bases line up with TRBD1. The V and J ends lost 3 bases and 0 bases, in that order; junction bases with no gene match: 4. Germline V gene lookup returns CDR1 LGHNA and CDR2 YSLEER. This CDR3 has 15 residues. The CDR3 region is CASSQGDSDQETQYF. The CDR3 bases are TGCGCCAGCAGCCAGGGGGACAGCGACCAAGAGACCCAGTACTTC.

The rearrangement uses TRBV12-3 or TRBV12-4 and TRBJ2-2, with a weak D call TRBD2 (6 bases). The CDR3 is 14 amino acids. Trimming stripped 8 bases from V and 6 bases from J, with 16 bases between. The CDR3 loop is CASVARGLPGELFF. In DNA form, the CDR3 reads TGTGCCAGCGTTGCGCGGGGTTTGCCCGGGGAGCTGTTTTTT.

The gene calls are TRBV12-3 or TRBV12-4 and TRBJ2-1, with TRBD2 matching over 7 bases. The CDR3 contains 13 residues. V lost 6 bases to trimming and J lost 7 bases; unmatched junction nucleotides: 6. As DNA, the CDR3 is TGTGCCAGCAGACTGAGGGAGGGGAATGAGCAGTTCTTC. Its protein is CASRLREGNEQFF.

This clonotype has a count of ten or more. The chain combines TRBV7-2 with TRBJ2-5; 8 nucleotides line up with TRBD1. The germline CDR1 and CDR2 sequences are SGHTA and FQGNSA. Unmatched junction bases numbered 12, after V lost 4 bases and J lost 5 bases. This CDR3 has 16 residues. The CDR3 coding sequence is TGTGCCAGCAGCTGGACAGGACAGGGACTTAGGGAGACCCAGTACTTC. As protein: CASSWTGQGLRETQYF.